This TCR beta chain derives from a study of blood T cell repertoires in COVID-19. Turning to the study itself: The United States, Italy and Spain supplied acute and convalescent COVID-19 samples. Sample material is recorded as cDNA or gDNA derived from T cells, B-cell-depleted T cells, or PBMCs.

TCRdb's table, derived via immunoSEQ multiplex PCR, lists solely in-frame clones and lacks some. This sample has 350,000 to 450,000 clones; around 91% occur once, and the top ten carry more than 0.95%. Symptom resolution, clearance, or two negative PCRs marked donors in Cohort 3 as recovered. Material for sequencing was PBMCs or T cells enriched from blood (not recorded which). This receptor was identified in a man aged 30 to 39 who had recovered from COVID-19.

In DNA form, the CDR3 reads TGTGCCGCTGCTTTACAGGGAAACACTGAAGCTTTCTTT. Translation: CAAALQGNTEAFF. The chain uses TRBV28 and TRBJ1-1, with TRBD1 as a possible D gene (6 bases). The germline V and J ends were trimmed by 11 bases and 2 bases, with 15 bases remaining between them. The CDR3 loop spans 13 amino acids. CDR1 and CDR2 from the germline V gene are MDHEN and SYDVKM.